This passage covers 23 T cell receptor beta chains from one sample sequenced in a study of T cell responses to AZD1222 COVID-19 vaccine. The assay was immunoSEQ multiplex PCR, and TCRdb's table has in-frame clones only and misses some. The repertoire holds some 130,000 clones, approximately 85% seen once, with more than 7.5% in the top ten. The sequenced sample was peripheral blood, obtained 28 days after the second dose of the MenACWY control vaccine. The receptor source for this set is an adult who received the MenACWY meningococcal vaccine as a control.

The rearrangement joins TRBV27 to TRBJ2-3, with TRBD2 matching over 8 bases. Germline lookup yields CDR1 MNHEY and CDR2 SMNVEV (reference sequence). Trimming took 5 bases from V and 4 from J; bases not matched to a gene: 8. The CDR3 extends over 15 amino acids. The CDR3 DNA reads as TGTGCCAGCAGTACTAGCGGATACATTGCAGATACGCAGTATTTT. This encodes CASSTSGYIADTQYF.

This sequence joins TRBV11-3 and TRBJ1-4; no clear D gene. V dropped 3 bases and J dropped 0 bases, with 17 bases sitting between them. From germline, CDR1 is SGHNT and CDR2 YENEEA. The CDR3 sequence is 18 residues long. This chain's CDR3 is CASSFYATGGATNEKLFF. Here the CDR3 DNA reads TGTGCCAGCAGCTTTTATGCGACCGGAGGCGCAACTAATGAAAAACTGTTTTTT.

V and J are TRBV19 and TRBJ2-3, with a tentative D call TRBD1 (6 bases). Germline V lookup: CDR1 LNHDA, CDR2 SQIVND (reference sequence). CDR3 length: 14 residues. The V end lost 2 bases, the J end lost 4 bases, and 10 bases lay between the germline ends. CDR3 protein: CASSITGWADTQYF. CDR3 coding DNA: TGTGCCAGTAGTATAACAGGGTGGGCAGATACGCAGTATTTT.

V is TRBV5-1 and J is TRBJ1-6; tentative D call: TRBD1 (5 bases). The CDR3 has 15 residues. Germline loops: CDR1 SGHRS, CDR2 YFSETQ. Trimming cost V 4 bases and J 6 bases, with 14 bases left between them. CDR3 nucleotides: TGCGCCAGCAGCCGTGAGGGGTACGGTAATTCACCCCTCCACTTT. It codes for CASSREGYGNSPLHF. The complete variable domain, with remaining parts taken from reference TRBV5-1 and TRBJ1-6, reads KAGVTQTPRYLIKTRGQQVTLSCSPISGHRSVSWYQQTPGQGLQFLFEYFSETQRNKGNFPGRFSGRQFSNSRSEMNVSTLELGDSALYLCASSREGYGNSPLHFGNGTRLTVT.

CDR3 nucleotide sequence: TGTGCCTGGAGAATGAGAGGGGTAGGCGGCTACACCTTC. Translated, it gives CAWRMRGVGGYTF. The chain uses TRBV30 and TRBJ1-2, with D possibly TRBD1 on 5 matching bases. The V and J ends lost 3 bases and 8 bases respectively, with 16 bases between them. The germline V gene encodes CDR1 GTSNPN and CDR2 SVGIG (reference sequence). The CDR3 extends over 13 amino acids. The whole variable domain, filled in from reference TRBV30 and TRBJ1-2, reads SQTIHQWPATLVQPVGSPLSLECTVEGTSNPNLYWYRQAAGRGLQLLFYSVGIGQISSEVPQNLSASRPQDRQFILSSKKLLLSDSGFYLCAWRMRGVGGYTFGSGTRLTVV.

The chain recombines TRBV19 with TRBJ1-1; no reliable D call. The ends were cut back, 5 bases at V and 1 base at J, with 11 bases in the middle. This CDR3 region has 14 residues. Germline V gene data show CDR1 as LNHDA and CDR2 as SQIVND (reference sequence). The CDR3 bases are TGTGCCAGTAGTCTGCCGACGGCGAACACTGAAGCTTTCTTT. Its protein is CASSLPTANTEAFF.

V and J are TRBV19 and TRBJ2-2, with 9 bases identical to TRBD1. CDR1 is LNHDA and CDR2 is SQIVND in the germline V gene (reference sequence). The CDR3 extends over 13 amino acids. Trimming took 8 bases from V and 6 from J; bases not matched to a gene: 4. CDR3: CASSDRGAGELFF. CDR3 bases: TGTGCCAGTTCGGACAGGGGAGCCGGGGAGCTGTTTTTT.

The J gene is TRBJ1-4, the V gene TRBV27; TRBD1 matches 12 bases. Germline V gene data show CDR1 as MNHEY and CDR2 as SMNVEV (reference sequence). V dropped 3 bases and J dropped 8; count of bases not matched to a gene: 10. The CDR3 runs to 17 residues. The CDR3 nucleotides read TGTGCCAGCAGTTTTTTCCCGGGACAGGGGGCAAGGGAAAAACTGTTTTTT. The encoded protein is CASSFFPGQGAREKLFF.

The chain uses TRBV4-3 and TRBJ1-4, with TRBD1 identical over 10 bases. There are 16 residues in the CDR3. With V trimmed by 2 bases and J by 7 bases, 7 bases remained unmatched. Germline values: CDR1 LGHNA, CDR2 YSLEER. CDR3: CASSQKGTGDGEKLFF. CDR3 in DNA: TGCGCCAGCAGCCAAAAGGGGACAGGGGACGGTGAAAAACTGTTTTTT.

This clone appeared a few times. CDR3 protein: CASSRDRRETQYF. The DNA of the CDR3 is TGTGCCAGCAGTCGGGACAGACGGGAGACCCAGTACTTC. This sequence joins TRBV2 and TRBJ2-5, with 7 bases identical to TRBD1. The CDR3 totals 13 residues. CDR1 and CDR2 (germline): SNHLY, FYNNEI. J gave up 5 bases and V 5 bases, and 5 bases lay outside the gene matches.

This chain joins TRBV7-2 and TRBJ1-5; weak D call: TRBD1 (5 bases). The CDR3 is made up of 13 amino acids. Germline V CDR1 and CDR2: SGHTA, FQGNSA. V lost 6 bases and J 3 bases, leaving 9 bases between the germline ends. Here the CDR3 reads CASRTGFNQPQHF. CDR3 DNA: TGTGCCAGCAGAACAGGCTTCAATCAGCCCCAGCATTTT.

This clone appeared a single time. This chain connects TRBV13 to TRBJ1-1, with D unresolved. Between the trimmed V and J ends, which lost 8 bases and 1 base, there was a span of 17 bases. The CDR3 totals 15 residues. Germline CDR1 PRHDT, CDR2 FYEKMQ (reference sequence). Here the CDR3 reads CASVNRAYPNTEAFF. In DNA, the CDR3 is TGTGCCAGCGTCAACCGGGCCTACCCGAACACTGAAGCTTTCTTT.

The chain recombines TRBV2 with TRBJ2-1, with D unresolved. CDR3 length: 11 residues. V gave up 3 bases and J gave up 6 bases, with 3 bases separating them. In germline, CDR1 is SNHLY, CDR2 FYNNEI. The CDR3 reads CASSEVNEQFF. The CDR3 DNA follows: TGTGCCAGCAGTGAGGTCAATGAGCAGTTCTTC. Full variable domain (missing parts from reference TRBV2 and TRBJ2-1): EPEVTQTPSHQVTQMGQEVILRCVPISNHLYFYWYRQILGQKVEFLVSFYNNEISEKSEIFDDQFSVERPDGSNFTLKIRSTKLEDSAMYFCASSEVNEQFFGPGTRLTVL.

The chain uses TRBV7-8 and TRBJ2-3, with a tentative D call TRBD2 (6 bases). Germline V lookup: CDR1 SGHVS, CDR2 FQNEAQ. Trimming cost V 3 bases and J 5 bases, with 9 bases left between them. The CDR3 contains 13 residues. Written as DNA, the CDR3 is TGTGCCAGCAGCTTCCGACTAGGAGATACGCAGTATTTT. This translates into CASSFRLGDTQYF.

CDR3: CASSYGTGGYTFYEQYF. In DNA form, the CDR3 reads TGTGCCAGCAGCTACGGGACAGGGGGCTATACCTTCTACGAGCAGTACTTC. This sequence joins TRBV7-9 and TRBJ2-7, with 12 nucleotides matching TRBD1. The germline gives CDR1 SEHNR, CDR2 FQNEAQ (reference sequence). This CDR3 spans 17 amino acids. V was pared by 4 bases and J by 3 bases, with 10 bases of the junction left unmatched.

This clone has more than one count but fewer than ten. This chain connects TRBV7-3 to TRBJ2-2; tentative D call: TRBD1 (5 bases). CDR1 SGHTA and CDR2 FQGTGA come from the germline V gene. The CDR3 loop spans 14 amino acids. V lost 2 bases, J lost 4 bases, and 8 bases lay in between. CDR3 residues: CASSLYQGTGELFF. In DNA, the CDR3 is TGTGCCAGCAGCTTATATCAGGGCACCGGGGAGCTGTTTTTT.

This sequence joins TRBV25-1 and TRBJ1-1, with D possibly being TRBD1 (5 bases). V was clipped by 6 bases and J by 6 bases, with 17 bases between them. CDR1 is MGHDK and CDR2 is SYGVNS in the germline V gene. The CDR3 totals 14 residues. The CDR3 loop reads CASSLDGGLSEAFF. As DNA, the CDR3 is TGTGCCAGCAGCCTTGACGGGGGACTTTCTGAAGCTTTCTTT. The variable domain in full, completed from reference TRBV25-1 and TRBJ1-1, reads EADIYQTPRYLVIGTGKKITLECSQTMGHDKMYWYQQDPGMELHLIHYSYGVNSTEKGDLSSESTVSRIRTEHFPLTLESARPSHTSQYLCASSLDGGLSEAFFGQGTRLTVV.

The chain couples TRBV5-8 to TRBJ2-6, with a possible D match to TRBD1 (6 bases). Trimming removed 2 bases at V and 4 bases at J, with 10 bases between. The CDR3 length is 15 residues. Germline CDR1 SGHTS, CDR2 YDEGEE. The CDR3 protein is CASSFRGSGANVLTF. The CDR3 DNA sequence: TGTGCCAGCAGCTTCAGGGGATCCGGGGCCAACGTCCTGACTTTC.

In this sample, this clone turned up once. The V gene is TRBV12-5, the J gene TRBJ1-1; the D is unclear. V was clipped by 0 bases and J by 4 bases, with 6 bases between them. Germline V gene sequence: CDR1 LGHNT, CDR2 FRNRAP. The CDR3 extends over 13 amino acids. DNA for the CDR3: TGTGCTAGTGGTTTGGTAGTGGGCACTGAAGCTTTCTTT. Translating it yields CASGLVVGTEAFF.

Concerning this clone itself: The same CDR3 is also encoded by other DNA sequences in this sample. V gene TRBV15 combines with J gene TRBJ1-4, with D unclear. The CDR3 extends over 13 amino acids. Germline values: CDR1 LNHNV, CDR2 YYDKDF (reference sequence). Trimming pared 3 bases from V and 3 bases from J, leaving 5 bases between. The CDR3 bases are TGTGCCACCAGCAGGGACCCTAATGAAAAACTGTTTTTT. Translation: CATSRDPNEKLFF.

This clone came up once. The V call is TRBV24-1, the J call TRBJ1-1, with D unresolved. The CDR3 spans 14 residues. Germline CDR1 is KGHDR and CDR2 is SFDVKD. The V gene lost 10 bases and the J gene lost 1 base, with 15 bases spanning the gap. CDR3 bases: TGTGCCACTCAGGACCCTAGACGGAACACTGAAGCTTTCTTT. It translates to CATQDPRRNTEAFF.

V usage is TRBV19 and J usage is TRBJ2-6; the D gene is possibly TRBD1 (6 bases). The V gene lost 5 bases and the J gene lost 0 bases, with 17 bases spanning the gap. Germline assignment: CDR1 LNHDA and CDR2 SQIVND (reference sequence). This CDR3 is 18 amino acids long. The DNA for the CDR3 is TGTGCCAGTAGTGCCCTCAGGGGTGCAATCTCTGGGGCCAACGTCCTGACTTTC. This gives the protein CASSALRGAISGANVLTF. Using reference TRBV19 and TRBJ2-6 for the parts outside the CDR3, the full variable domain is DGGITQSPKYLFRKEGQNVTLSCEQNLNHDAMYWYRQDPGQGLRLIYYSQIVNDFQKGDIAEGYSVSREKKESFPLTVTSAQKNPTAFYLCASSALRGAISGANVLTFGAGSRLTVL.

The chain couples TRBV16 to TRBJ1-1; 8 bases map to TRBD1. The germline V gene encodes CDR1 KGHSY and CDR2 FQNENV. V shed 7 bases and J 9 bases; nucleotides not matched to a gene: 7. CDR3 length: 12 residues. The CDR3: CASIKTGAQAFF. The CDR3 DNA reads TGTGCCAGCATTAAGACAGGGGCGCAAGCTTTCTTT.